The T cell receptor (beta chain) under discussion was sequenced for a study of blood T cell repertoires in COVID-19. Study background: Both acute and convalescent COVID-19 samples were obtained from the United States, Italy and Spain.

Produced via immunoSEQ multiplex PCR; TCRdb's table is partial and in-frame only. The sample includes around 310,000 clones, around nine tenths seen only once; the top ten take roughly a tenth. This CDR3 is 15 amino acids long. CDR1 and CDR2 from the germline V gene are MDHEN and SYDVKM. A remark on this clone: One end of the junction is discordant with germline, which a read error may explain.

Sequencing was done on a sample of PBMCs or T cells enriched from blood (not recorded which). This TCR was sampled from a woman aged 25 to 39 who had recovered from COVID-19. The chain employs TRBV28 and TRBJ1-5; D is uncertain. The CDR3 region has the DNA TGTGCCAGCAGTCTTATAGGACTTGGGCCCCCCCTAGTTTCTTTT. Its translation: CASSLIGLGPPLVSF. Variable domain in full (rest from reference TRBV28 and TRBJ1-5): DVKVTQSSRYLVKRTGEKVFLECVQDMDHENMFWYRQDPGLGLRLIYFSYDVKMKEKGDIPEGYSVSREKKERFSLILESASTNQTSMYLCASSLIGLGPPLVSFGDGTRLSIL.